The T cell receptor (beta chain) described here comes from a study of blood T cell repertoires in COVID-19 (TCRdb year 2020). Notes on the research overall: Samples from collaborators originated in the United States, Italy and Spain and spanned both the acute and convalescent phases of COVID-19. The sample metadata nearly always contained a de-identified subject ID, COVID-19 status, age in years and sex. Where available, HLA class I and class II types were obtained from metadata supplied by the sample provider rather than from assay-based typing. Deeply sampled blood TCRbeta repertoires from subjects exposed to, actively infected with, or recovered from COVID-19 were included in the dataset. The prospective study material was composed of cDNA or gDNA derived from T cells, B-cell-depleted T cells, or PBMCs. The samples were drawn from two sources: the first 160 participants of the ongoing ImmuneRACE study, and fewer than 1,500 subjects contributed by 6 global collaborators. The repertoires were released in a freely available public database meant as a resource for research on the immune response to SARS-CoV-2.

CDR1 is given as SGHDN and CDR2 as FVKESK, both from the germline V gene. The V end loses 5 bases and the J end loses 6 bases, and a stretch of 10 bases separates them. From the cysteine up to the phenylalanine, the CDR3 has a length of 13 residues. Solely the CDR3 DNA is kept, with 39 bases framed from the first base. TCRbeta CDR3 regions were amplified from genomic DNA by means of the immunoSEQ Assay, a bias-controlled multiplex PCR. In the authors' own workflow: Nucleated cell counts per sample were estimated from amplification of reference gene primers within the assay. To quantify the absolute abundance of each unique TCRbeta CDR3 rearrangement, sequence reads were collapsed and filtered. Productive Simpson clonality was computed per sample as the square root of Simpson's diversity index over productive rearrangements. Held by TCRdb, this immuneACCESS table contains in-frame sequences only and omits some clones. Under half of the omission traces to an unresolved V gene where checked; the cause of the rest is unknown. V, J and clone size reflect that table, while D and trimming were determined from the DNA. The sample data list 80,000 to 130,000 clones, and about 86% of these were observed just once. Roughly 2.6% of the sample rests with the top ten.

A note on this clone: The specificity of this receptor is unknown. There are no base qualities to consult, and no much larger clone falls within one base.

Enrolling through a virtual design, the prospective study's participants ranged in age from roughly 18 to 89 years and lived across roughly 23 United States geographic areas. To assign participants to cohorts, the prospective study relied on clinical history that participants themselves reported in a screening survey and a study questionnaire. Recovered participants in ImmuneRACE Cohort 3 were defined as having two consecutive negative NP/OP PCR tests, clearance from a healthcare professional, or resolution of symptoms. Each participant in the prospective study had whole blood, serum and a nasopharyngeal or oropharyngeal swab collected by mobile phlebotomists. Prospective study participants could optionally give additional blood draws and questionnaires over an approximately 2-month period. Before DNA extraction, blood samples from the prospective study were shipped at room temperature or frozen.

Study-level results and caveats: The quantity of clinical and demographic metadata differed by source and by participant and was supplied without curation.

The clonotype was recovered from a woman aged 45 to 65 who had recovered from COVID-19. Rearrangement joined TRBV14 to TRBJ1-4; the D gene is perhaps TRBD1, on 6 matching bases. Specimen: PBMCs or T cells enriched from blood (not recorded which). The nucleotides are TGTGCCAGCAGCGATTGGACAGATGAAAAACTGTTTTTT. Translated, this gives CASSDWTDEKLFF.